The TCR beta chain under discussion was sequenced for a study of CD8 T cells in ankylosing spondylitis. Findings and limits, study-wide: Ankylosing spondylitis blood appeared to be characterized by a TCR beta motif of several highly homologous variants.

The CDR3 is made up of 17 amino acids. Libraries of TCR beta came from quantitative 5'-RACE with molecular barcodes. TCRdb ran MiXCR on the 5' RACE reads and lists one entry per CDR3 protein. Of 300,000 to 350,000 distinct CDR3 sequences in the sample, 11% are singletons; the top ten hold roughly 9.5%. This clonotype was counted a few times. The antigen remains unidentified. The J gene is TRBJ2-3, the V gene TRBV21-1; the table's D gene call, TRBD2, was not cross checked with the DNA. TRBV21-1 is flagged as a pseudogene. This clonotype was sampled from a female donor with ankylosing spondylitis or in good health (not recorded which). The sequenced sample was blood, either unsorted or a sorted T cell fraction (not recorded which). CDR3 loop: CASSKEGTSGMTDTQYF. In DNA, the CDR3 is TGTGCCAGCAGCAAAGAAGGGACTAGCGGGATGACAGATACGCAGTATTTT.